Listed below are T cell receptor beta chains from one sample, sequenced in a study of cytomegalovirus exposure and HLA in healthy donors. The assay was immunoSEQ multiplex PCR, and TCRdb's table has in-frame clones only and misses some. In the table there are about 100,000 clones, over 75% of which are singletons. The specimen was PBMCs. The origin of the receptors is a man aged 25-40 years in good health and CMV-seronegative. CDR3s include the opening cysteine and the closing phenylalanine or tryptophan. D genes are given only for firm matches. Size is omitted from some rows. Given values are once, few, many or a class for expanded clones.

clone_size	j_call	d_call	cdr3_length	v_call	cdr3_nt	cdr3_aa
.	TRBJ2-7	TRBD2	15	TRBV6-6	TGTGCCAGCAGTTATGAGACTAGCGGAGCCTACGAGCAGTACTTC	CASSYETSGAYEQYF
.	TRBJ1-2	TRBD1	14	TRBV5-6	TGTGCCAGCAGCGGGGACAGGGGCCCGCGGGGCTACACCTTC	CASSGDRGPRGYTF
few	TRBJ1-1	.	13	TRBV6-6	TGTGCCAGCAGTTACGGACAGAACACTGAAGCTTTCTTT	CASSYGQNTEAFF
once	TRBJ2-2	TRBD2	15	TRBV2	TGTGCCAGCATCGGGGACCTAGCGGGTACCGGGGAGCTGTTTTTT	CASIGDLAGTGELFF
.	TRBJ1-4	.	13	TRBV28	TGTGCCAGCACCTTGGGGGGGGATGAAAAACTGTTTTTT	CASTLGGDEKLFF
.	TRBJ1-1	TRBD1	16	TRBV25-1	TGTGCCAGCAGTGAATACGAAGGGGGCTTGAACACTGAAGCTTTCTTT	CASSEYEGGLNTEAFF
.	TRBJ2-5	.	15	TRBV28	TGTGCCAGCAGTTCCCCGCGGGGGCCCCAAGAGACCCAGTACTTC	CASSSPRGPQETQYF
.	TRBJ2-7	TRBD1	13	TRBV27	TGTGCCAGCAGGAACAGGGGTTCCTACGAGCAGTACTTC	CASRNRGSYEQYF
.	TRBJ2-7	.	16	TRBV5-1	TGCGCCAGCAGCTGGAGGGTGGACGGGGTTGGGAACGAGCAGTACTTC	CASSWRVDGVGNEQYF
.	TRBJ2-7	.	13	TRBV7-6	TGTGCCAGCAGCTCCAGGAACCCCTACGAGCAGTACTTC	CASSSRNPYEQYF
few	TRBJ2-5	TRBD2	15	TRBV5-8	TGTGCCAGCAGCTGGAAACCTAGCGGTAGAGAGACCCAGTACTTC	CASSWKPSGRETQYF
once	TRBJ1-5	TRBD1	17	TRBV7-2	TGTGCCAGCAGCTTAGCCATCACAGGGGATAGCAATCAGCCCCAGCATTTT	CASSLAITGDSNQPQHF
.	TRBJ2-1	TRBD2	13	TRBV5-6	TGTGCCAGCAGCTTCGGGAGGGCGGGTGAGCAGTTCTTC	CASSFGRAGEQFF
.	TRBJ2-6	.	14	TRBV28	TGTGCCAGCAGTTTACTCTCTGGGGCCAACGTCCTGACTTTC	CASSLLSGANVLTF
.	TRBJ1-2	.	13	TRBV18	TGTGCCAGCTCCGCAGGGAGGTTAGATGGCTACACCTTC	CASSAGRLDGYTF
once	TRBJ2-3	.	15	TRBV6-5	TGTGCCAGCAGTCCGTCGGGAGTGTGGATAGATACGCAGTATTTT	CASSPSGVWIDTQYF
.	TRBJ2-1	TRBD1	15	TRBV19	TGTGCTACTACCAGTAGGGACAGGGCGGTCAATGAGCAGTTCTTC	CATTSRDRAVNEQFF
.	TRBJ1-2	TRBD1	16	TRBV5-6	TGTGCCAGCAGCTTTATAGGACAGGGGAGTAACTATGGCTACACCTTC	CASSFIGQGSNYGYTF
.	TRBJ1-3	.	12	TRBV9	TGTGCCAGCAAAGCGTCTGGAAACACCATATATTTT	CASKASGNTIYF
.	TRBJ2-1	TRBD2	16	TRBV14	TGTGCCAGCAGCCAAATAGCGGGGAGCTCCTACAATGAGCAGTTCTTC	CASSQIAGSSYNEQFF
.	TRBJ2-3	TRBD1	14	TRBV28	TGTGCCAGCAGGGGGACAGGTCGCGGAGATACGCAGTATTTT	CASRGTGRGDTQYF
.	TRBJ1-5	.	15	TRBV6-5	TGTGCCAGCAGTTTCCAGGGTGGAGAGAATCAGCCCCAGCATTTT	CASSFQGGENQPQHF
.	TRBJ1-2	.	16	TRBV11-2	TGTGCCAGCAGCTTAGTCCCTGGCGGGACTGGCTATGGCTACACCTTC	CASSLVPGGTGYGYTF
.	TRBJ1-4	.	12	TRBV27	TGTGCCAGCAGTTCGTCAGGGCGAAAACTGTTTTTT	CASSSSGRKLFF
.	TRBJ1-2	.	15	TRBV10-1	TGCGCCAGCAGTGAGTCGAGGCAGGGAGGCTATGGCTACACCTTC	CASSESRQGGYGYTF
.	TRBJ2-1	TRBD2	16	TRBV11-3	TGTGCCAGCACCCGGACTAGCGGGAGGACCTACAATGAGCAGTTCTTC	CASTRTSGRTYNEQFF
.	TRBJ1-1	.	15	TRBV15	TGTGCCACCAGCAGAGATCGGCGACACGACACTGAAGCTTTCTTT	CATSRDRRHDTEAFF
.	TRBJ1-2	.	12	TRBV25-1	TGTGCCAGCGGAGGGGGGGGTGGGGGCTACACCTTC	CASGGGGGGYTF
.	TRBJ1-1	TRBD1	14	TRBV18	TGTGCCAGCTCCCGGGACAGGGTAGTGGAGAAAGCTTTCTTT	CASSRDRVVEKAFF
once	TRBJ2-7	TRBD1	13	TRBV4-1	TGCGCCAGCAGCTATGACAGGGGCTACGAGCAGTACTTC	CASSYDRGYEQYF
.	TRBJ2-5	TRBD2	15	TRBV10-3	TGTGCCATCAGTGCGGCTAGCGGGATTGGAGAGACCCAGTACTTC	CAISAASGIGETQYF
.	TRBJ1-1	.	12	TRBV25-1	TGTGCCAGCAGTGACCTCCCGGGGGAAGCTTTCTTT	CASSDLPGEAFF
.	TRBJ2-4	.	13	TRBV9	TGTGCCAGCAGCGGAGCGGAGAAAAACATTCAGTACTTC	CASSGAEKNIQYF
.	TRBJ1-2	.	14	TRBV6-6	TGTGCCAGCAATGACCTTGGGCTTAACTATGGCTACACCTTC	CASNDLGLNYGYTF